Presented here are 17 T cell receptor beta chains from one specimen sequenced in a study of blood T cell repertoires in COVID-19. Sequenced by immunoSEQ multiplex PCR; TCRdb stores in-frame clones only, minus some. This table has roughly 330,000 clones, roughly 87% appearing once. Sequences were obtained from PBMCs or T cells enriched from blood (not recorded which). These receptors all stem from a woman aged 25 to 39 who had recovered from COVID-19.

The J gene is TRBJ1-1, the V gene TRBV4-3, with 8 bases identical to TRBD1. The CDR3 has 13 residues. V was clipped by 2 bases and J by 5 bases; unmatched bases: 1. CDR1 is LGHNA, CDR2 YSLEER, per germline. The CDR3 DNA sequence: TGCGCCAGCAGCCAACGGACAGGGACTGAAGCTTTCTTT. It codes for CASSQRTGTEAFF.

The chain links TRBV7-9 to TRBJ2-3; 13 bases fit TRBD2. V gave up 5 bases and J gave up 1 base; unmatched junction bases: 3. Germline V gene sequence: CDR1 SEHNR, CDR2 FQNEAQ (reference sequence). There are 16 residues in the CDR3. Here the CDR3 DNA reads TGTGCCAGCAGCACGGGGACTAGCGGGGGCACAGATACGCAGTATTTT. This translates into CASSTGTSGGTDTQYF.

The count of this clone is one. This chain links TRBV4-1 with TRBJ1-6, with 7 bases lining up with TRBD1. V lost 1 base to trimming and J lost 7 bases; unmatched junction nucleotides: 4. The CDR3 contains 15 residues. CDR1 and CDR2 (germline): MGHRA, YSYEKL. The chain's CDR3 is CASSQGQGKNSPLHF. The CDR3 bases are TGCGCCAGCAGCCAAGGACAGGGAAAAAATTCACCCCTCCACTTT.

The chain has TRBV29-1 and TRBJ1-2; D is undetermined. The V end was cut by 2 bases, the J end by 6 bases, with 7 bases between. Germline CDR1 SQVTM, CDR2 ANQGSEA. The CDR3 length is 11 residues. CDR3 bases: TGCAGCGTTGAAACCAGGAATGGCTACACCTTC. It encodes CSVETRNGYTF.

This clone appeared once. V is TRBV5-1 and J is TRBJ1-6; 12 bases agree with TRBD1. Germline lookup yields CDR1 SGHRS and CDR2 YFSETQ. The ends lost 3 bases at V and 10 bases at J; junction bases unmatched: 11. CDR3 size: 17 residues. The DNA of the CDR3 is TGCGCCAGCAGCTCCGGGACAGGGGGCGCAGATCACTCACCCCTCCACTTT. Amino acid sequence: CASSSGTGGADHSPLHF.

This clone was observed a handful of times. The chain uses TRBV6-5 and TRBJ1-3; D is undetermined. The V gene lost 5 bases and the J gene lost 2 bases, with 13 bases spanning the gap. This CDR3 spans 15 amino acids. Germline V CDR1 and CDR2: MNHEY, SVGAGI. In DNA, the CDR3 is TGTGCCAGCAGTCTACGTCGGACTACTGGAAACACCATATATTTT. Protein sequence: CASSLRRTTGNTIYF.

The V gene is TRBV12-5, the J gene TRBJ1-1; 9 nucleotides agree with TRBD1. The germline CDR1 and CDR2 sequences are LGHNT and FRNRAP. The CDR3 covers 14 residues. V was pared by 2 bases and J by 5 bases, with 3 bases of the junction left unmatched. This CDR3 reads CASGLRTGETEAFF. In nucleotides, the CDR3 is TGTGCTAGTGGTTTGCGGACAGGGGAAACTGAAGCTTTCTTT.

Written as DNA, the CDR3 is TGTGCCAGCAGTGAAGCGCCCGGGAGGGCTGAAGCTTTCTTT. Translated, it gives CASSEAPGRAEAFF. The V gene is TRBV2, the J gene TRBJ1-1, with unresolved D. CDR3 length: 14 residues. The V end was cut by 0 bases, the J end by 6 bases, with 11 bases between. Germline CDR1 reads SNHLY; CDR2 reads FYNNEI.

This clone was seen only once. The chain uses TRBV29-1 and TRBJ1-2; TRBD1 agrees at 7 bases. CDR3 length equals 12 residues. Germline loops: CDR1 SQVTM, CDR2 ANQGSEA. After removal of 6 bases from V and 2 bases from J, the junction contained 3 bases not matched to a gene. For the CDR3, the DNA is TGCAGCGTCGGGGGACAGAACTATGGCTACACCTTC. This translates into CSVGGQNYGYTF. The whole variable domain, remainder taken from reference TRBV29-1 and TRBJ1-2, is SAVISQKPSRDICQRGTSLTIQCQVDSQVTMMFWYRQQPGQSLTLIATANQGSEATYESGFVIDKFPISRPNLTFSTLTVSNMSPEDSSIYLCSVGGQNYGYTFGSGTRLTVV.

J is TRBJ1-4 and V is TRBV4-2; D possibly corresponds to TRBD1 (5 bases). The CDR3 extends over 15 amino acids. Trimming cost V 2 bases and J 8 bases, with 15 bases left between them. CDR1 and CDR2 from the germline V gene are LGHNA and YNFKEQ. In DNA, the CDR3 is TGTGCCAGCAGCCAACTGGGGGAGGTCGGAGAAAAACTGTTTTTT. This gives the protein CASSQLGEVGEKLFF.

This clone was seen only a few times. The chain links TRBV6-5 to TRBJ2-7, with 10 bases lining up with TRBD1. This CDR3 has 15 amino acids. Trimming took 6 bases from V and 6 from J; bases not matched to a gene: 11. Germline V gene sequence: CDR1 MNHEY, CDR2 SVGAGI. CDR3 loop: CASRLPGQGEGEQYF. The CDR3 DNA is TGTGCCAGCAGACTACCCGGACAGGGGGAAGGCGAGCAGTACTTC.

This clone was detected only once. This chain links TRBV30 with TRBJ2-3; 9 positions agree with TRBD2. From germline, CDR1 is GTSNPN and CDR2 SVGIG (reference sequence). The V segment lost 5 bases and the J segment 1 base; nucleotides outside the gene matches: 4. The CDR3 covers 14 residues. CDR3 region: CAWGGGGGTDTQYF. CDR3 nucleotide sequence: TGTGCCTGGGGTGGCGGGGGGGGCACAGATACGCAGTATTTT.

The rearrangement joins TRBV6-1 to TRBJ1-4, with 8 bases identical to TRBD1. The V gene's germline CDR1 is MNHNS and CDR2 SASEGT. This CDR3 is 15 amino acids long. The junction had 4 bases not matched to a gene; V was cut back by 1 base and J by 6 bases. CDR3: CASSEVQGAHEKLFF. The CDR3 DNA is TGTGCCAGCAGTGAAGTGCAGGGGGCGCATGAAAAACTGTTTTTT.

V and J are TRBV2 and TRBJ1-2, with D tentatively TRBD1 (5 bases). The CDR3 is made up of 15 amino acids. V was cut by 5 bases and J by 8 bases, with 21 bases left in between. Germline loops: CDR1 SNHLY, CDR2 FYNNEI. CDR3 nucleotides: TGTGCCAGCAGTAGGGATCCGACAGCCCCAAGGGGCTACACCTTC. It yields the protein CASSRDPTAPRGYTF.

The chain has TRBV3-1 (or the pseudogene TRBV3-2) and TRBJ2-3, with D unclear. V shed 3 bases and J shed 0 bases, with 7 bases lying between them. The CDR3 contains 14 residues. Germline values: CDR1 LGHDT, CDR2 YNNKEL (reference sequence). CDR3 bases: TGTGCCAGCAGCCAGTCGGGTAGCACAGATACGCAGTATTTT. This sequence encodes CASSQSGSTDTQYF.

This clone was picked up one time. The chain uses TRBV7-8 and TRBJ1-2; 9 bases match TRBD1. This CDR3 comprises 14 residues. Germline V lookup: CDR1 SGHVS, CDR2 FQNEAQ. V trimming: 1 base; J trimming: 8 bases; junction bases outside the gene matches: 5. The CDR3 bases are TGTGCCAGCAGCTTAGGACAGGGGGTAGGAGGCTACACCTTC. It is translated as CASSLGQGVGGYTF.

The gene calls are TRBV6-4 and TRBJ2-2, with TRBD1 matching over 8 bases. V gave up 2 bases and J gave up 6 bases; unmatched junction bases: 8. The CDR3 is 16 amino acids. The V gene's germline CDR1 is MRHNA and CDR2 SNTAGT. This CDR3 is CASSDRLQGEAGELFF. The CDR3 DNA reads as TGTGCCAGCAGTGACCGTCTACAGGGGGAGGCCGGGGAGCTGTTTTTT.